Listed here are 28 T cell receptor beta chains from one sample, sequenced in a study of T cells in tuberculosis. Clones were read by immunoSEQ multiplex PCR, and TCRdb kept only the in-frame ones, dropping some. Of more than 9,000 clones in the sample, about 94% were seen once. Sequencing used PBMCs. These receptors originate from an adult with tuberculosis.

The chain carries TRBV2 and TRBJ2-5; 10 bases match TRBD2. CDR1 SNHLY and CDR2 FYNNEI come from the germline V gene. The CDR3 has 14 amino acids. Trimming removed 6 bases from V and 5 bases from J; junction bases left unmatched: 6. CDR3 amino acids: CASRASGGSETQYF. CDR3 sequence (DNA): TGTGCCAGCAGGGCTAGCGGGGGATCGGAGACCCAGTACTTC.

This chain connects TRBV7-9 to TRBJ2-7, with a possible D match to TRBD2 (6 bases). V shed 7 bases and J shed 3 bases, with 16 bases lying between them. Germline loops: CDR1 SEHNR, CDR2 FQNEAQ (reference sequence). The CDR3 has 14 residues. CDR3 coding DNA: TGTGCCAGCACCCCATCGGGCGGGAACTACGAGCAGTACTTC. Translation: CASTPSGGNYEQYF.

The rearrangement uses TRBV6-1 and TRBJ2-5; TRBD1 aligns across 8 bases. Germline CDR1 MNHNS, CDR2 SASEGT. The junction had 6 bases not matched to a gene; V was cut back by 6 bases and J by 6 bases. The CDR3 sequence is 13 residues long. The chain's CDR3 is CASSPGGAQTQYF. Written as DNA, the CDR3 is TGTGCCAGCAGCCCAGGGGGCGCCCAGACCCAGTACTTC.

V usage is TRBV6-4 and J usage is TRBJ2-1; 10 bases agree with TRBD1. Trimming took 4 bases from V and 8 from J; bases not matched to a gene: 2. The CDR3 totals 13 residues. Germline lookup yields CDR1 MRHNA and CDR2 SNTAGT. As DNA, the CDR3 is TGTGCCAGCAGTGTGGACAGGGGGTATGAGCAGTTCTTC. Its translation is CASSVDRGYEQFF.

The CDR3 here is CASSDGGAQPQHF. The CDR3 DNA sequence: TGTGCCAGCAGTGATGGGGGGGCGCAGCCCCAGCATTTT. This rearrangement joins TRBV9 to TRBJ1-5, with TRBD1 as a possible D gene (6 bases). Looked up from germline, CDR1 is SGDLS and CDR2 is YYNGEE. This CDR3 contains 13 residues. Trimming took off 5 bases at V and 7 bases at J, with 13 bases between the two ends.

J is TRBJ1-6 and V is TRBV2; D is perhaps TRBD1 (6 bases). Per germline, CDR1 SNHLY and CDR2 FYNNEI. Trimming removed 4 bases at V and 9 bases at J, with 16 bases between. There are 15 residues in the CDR3. This CDR3 reads CASSANRESGSPLHF. CDR3 sequence (DNA): TGTGCCAGCAGTGCCAACAGGGAGTCGGGTTCACCCCTCCACTTT.

The rearrangement links TRBV1 to TRBJ2-1; TRBD2, as called in the table, went unchecked against the DNA. TRBV1 is marked as a pseudogene. This CDR3 has 16 amino acids. The CDR3: CTSSPRTSGRPNEQFF. For the CDR3, the DNA is TGCACCAGCAGCCCTCGGACTAGCGGGAGGCCGAATGAGCAGTTCTTC.

This chain connects TRBV6-4 to TRBJ2-3, with 9 positions matching TRBD1. CDR3 length: 16 amino acids. Germline V gene data show CDR1 as MRHNA and CDR2 as SNTAGT. The J segment lost 0 bases and the V segment lost 5 bases, leaving 6 bases of the junction unmatched. The CDR3 bases are TGTGCCAGCAGTTTGACGACAGGGGGTAGCACAGATACGCAGTATTTT. Amino acids: CASSLTTGGSTDTQYF.

This clone was seen only once. The chain links TRBV6-5 to TRBJ2-7; a possible D gene is TRBD2 (5 bases). V gave up 7 bases and J gave up 3 bases, with 7 bases separating them. CDR1 MNHEY and CDR2 SVGAGI come from the germline V gene. The CDR3 spans 11 residues. The CDR3 reads CASKRDYEQYF. CDR3 DNA sequence: TGTGCCAGCAAACGGGACTACGAGCAGTACTTC.

The CDR3 region is CAISDTGDRNYGYTF. DNA of the CDR3: TGTGCCATCTCGGATACAGGGGACAGAAACTATGGCTACACCTTC. This chain connects TRBV10-3 to TRBJ1-2; TRBD1 aligns across 7 bases. This CDR3 is built from 15 residues. Germline lookup yields CDR1 ENHRY and CDR2 SYGVKD. Germline trimming cut 8 bases from V and 2 bases from J; bases unmatched to any gene: 11.

This clone was detected only once. This chain joins TRBV19 and TRBJ1-1, with TRBD1 matching 9 bases. Germline CDR1 and CDR2: LNHDA and SQIVND (reference sequence). This CDR3 is built from 17 residues. After removal of 5 bases from V and 1 base from J, the junction contained 11 bases not matched to a gene. DNA for the CDR3: TGTGCCAGTAGTCTCCCCCGGACAGGGGTCGCGAACACTGAAGCTTTCTTT. It is translated as CASSLPRTGVANTEAFF.

This chain joins TRBV27 and TRBJ2-7; D is unclear. V dropped 8 bases and J dropped 2 bases, with 7 bases sitting between them. The CDR3 is made up of 11 amino acids. Per germline, CDR1 MNHEY and CDR2 SMNVEV (reference sequence). The CDR3 here is CASGPTYEQYF. Written as DNA, the CDR3 is TGTGCCAGCGGGCCCACCTACGAGCAGTACTTC.

J is TRBJ2-7 and V is TRBV7-2; possible D gene TRBD1, 7 bases. The CDR3 consists of 16 residues. Germline V gene data show CDR1 as SGHTA and CDR2 as FQGNSA. V was pared by 5 bases and J by 1 base, with 18 bases between. The chain's CDR3 is CASSRPRGEISYEQYF. CDR3 DNA: TGTGCCAGCAGCCGCCCCAGGGGGGAAATTTCCTACGAGCAGTACTTC.

This rearrangement joins TRBV6-5 to TRBJ1-4; TRBD1 agrees at 8 bases. The CDR3 has 15 residues. Germline V gives CDR1 MNHEY, CDR2 SVGAGI. The V and J ends lost 8 bases and 1 base, in that order; junction bases with no gene match: 6. The chain's CDR3 is CASSPTGGTNEKLFF. The CDR3 nucleotides read TGTGCCAGCTCACCCACAGGGGGAACTAATGAAAAACTGTTTTTT.

The V gene is TRBV19, the J gene TRBJ2-1; 10 bases map to TRBD2. Germline CDR1 is LNHDA and CDR2 is SQIVND (reference sequence). This CDR3 is 18 amino acids long. The V gene end was trimmed by 8 bases and the J gene end by 2 bases; junction bases not matched to a gene: 15. CDR3 DNA sequence: TGTGCCAGTTACGATCGGCGGTCCAGCGGGGGGGCCTACAATGAGCAGTTCTTC. Amino acids: CASYDRRSSGGAYNEQFF.

The gene calls are TRBV7-2 and TRBJ2-7; 8 bases agree with TRBD2. Germline V lookup: CDR1 SGHTA, CDR2 FQGNSA. With 6 bases clipped from V and 5 bases from J, the junction kept 12 bases outside the gene matches. This CDR3 is built from 15 residues. The CDR3 region has the DNA TGTGCCAGCAGTTCCGGGACTAGACGACTCGACGAGCAGTACTTC. It translates to CASSSGTRRLDEQYF.

The V and J genes are TRBV5-1 and TRBJ2-3, with TRBD2 matching over 11 bases. Per the germline V gene, CDR1 is SGHRS and CDR2 is YFSETQ. Losses at the gene ends were 4 bases for V and 3 bases for J; bases not matched to a gene: 10. CDR3 length equals 17 residues. CDR3 sequence (DNA): TGCGCCAGCAGCCTCCGACTAGCGGGGACTCTAACAGATACGCAGTATTTT. Its translation is CASSLRLAGTLTDTQYF. Filled out from reference TRBV5-1 and TRBJ2-3, the complete variable domain reads KAGVTQTPRYLIKTRGQQVTLSCSPISGHRSVSWYQQTPGQGLQFLFEYFSETQRNKGNFPGRFSGRQFSNSRSEMNVSTLELGDSALYLCASSLRLAGTLTDTQYFGPGTRLTVL.

The genes are TRBV2 and TRBJ2-4; 12 bases line up with TRBD1. The trim removed 2 bases at V and 0 bases at J, leaving 8 bases unmatched. The CDR3 is 19 amino acids. The germline V gene encodes CDR1 SNHLY and CDR2 FYNNEI. As DNA, the CDR3 is TGTGCCAGCAGTGAATGGGGACAGGGGGCGTATATAGCCAAAAACATTCAGTACTTC. Its translation: CASSEWGQGAYIAKNIQYF. Looking up the rest from reference TRBV2 and TRBJ2-4 gives the full variable domain: EPEVTQTPSHQVTQMGQEVILRCVPISNHLYFYWYRQILGQKVEFLVSFYNNEISEKSEIFDDQFSVERPDGSNFTLKIRSTKLEDSAMYFCASSEWGQGAYIAKNIQYFGAGTRLSVL.

The V gene is TRBV29-1, the J gene TRBJ2-3; possible D gene TRBD1, 5 bases. Trimming removed 2 bases at V and 0 bases at J, with 15 bases between. CDR1 SQVTM and CDR2 ANQGSEA come from the germline V gene. The CDR3 consists of 16 residues. CDR3 in DNA: TGCAGCGTTGAACCCGTACAGGATACTAGCACAGATACGCAGTATTTT. Its protein product is CSVEPVQDTSTDTQYF.

V usage is TRBV5-1 and J usage is TRBJ2-7, with 7 bases identical to TRBD2. This CDR3 contains 17 residues. The J segment lost 5 bases and the V segment lost 0 bases, leaving 14 bases of the junction unmatched. Per germline, CDR1 SGHRS and CDR2 YFSETQ. CDR3 DNA sequence: TGCGCCAGCAGCTTGGGGGGACTATTAAGCGTGAGGGACGAGCAGTACTTC. This translates into CASSLGGLLSVRDEQYF.

The rearrangement links TRBV18 to TRBJ2-3, with 8 positions matching TRBD2. The CDR3 sequence is 19 residues long. Unmatched junction bases numbered 18, after V lost 2 bases and J lost 5 bases. Per the germline V gene, CDR1 is KGHSH and CDR2 is LQKENI. The CDR3 coding sequence is TGTGCCAGCTCACCATTCAATCTAGCGGGCCCTGGCCAGGGAGATACGCAGTATTTT. Its protein product is CASSPFNLAGPGQGDTQYF. The full variable domain, with the rest looked up from reference TRBV18 and TRBJ2-3, is NAGVMQNPRHLVRRRGQEARLRCSPMKGHSHVYWYRQLPEEGLKFMVYLQKENIIDESGMPKERFSAEFPKEGPSILRIQQVVRGDSAAYFCASSPFNLAGPGQGDTQYFGPGTRLTVL.

The rearrangement uses TRBV5-1 and TRBJ2-5, with 7 bases matching TRBD2. Losses at the gene ends were 4 bases for V and 4 bases for J; bases not matched to a gene: 19. This CDR3 is 18 amino acids long. Germline V CDR1 and CDR2: SGHRS, YFSETQ. CDR3 sequence reads: CASSNEPWVAGRRETQYF. CDR3 nucleotides: TGCGCCAGCAGCAATGAACCTTGGGTAGCGGGTAGGCGAGAGACCCAGTACTTC.

The V and J genes are TRBV2 and TRBJ2-3; perhaps TRBD2 as D (6 bases). Germline lookup yields CDR1 SNHLY and CDR2 FYNNEI. The germline V and J ends were trimmed by 8 bases and 0 bases, with 21 bases remaining between them. CDR3 length: 17 residues. CDR3 sequence: CASVPHPGVTSTDTQYF. CDR3 in DNA: TGTGCCAGCGTCCCTCATCCGGGGGTAACTAGCACAGATACGCAGTATTTT.

The chain employs TRBV7-9 and TRBJ1-2, with 7 bases identical to TRBD1. V dropped 1 base and J dropped 7; count of bases not matched to a gene: 6. The CDR3 consists of 14 residues. Germline assignment: CDR1 SEHNR and CDR2 FQNEAQ (reference sequence). The CDR3 here is CASSLVQGISGYTF. The CDR3 nucleotides read TGTGCCAGCAGCTTAGTACAGGGGATAAGTGGCTACACCTTC.

This clone was counted once. The chain uses TRBV10-2 and TRBJ2-2, with TRBD2 identical over 11 bases. CDR1 WSHSY and CDR2 SAAADI come from the germline V gene. Trimming removed 6 bases from V and 3 bases from J; junction bases left unmatched: 6. The CDR3 runs 16 residues. The DNA for the CDR3 is TGCGCCAGCAGACCTAGCGGGAGGCTTTACACCGGGGAGCTGTTTTTT. Its protein product is CASRPSGRLYTGELFF.

Details on this clone: Because the CDR3's place on the DNA is in doubt, the DNA is left out and the CDR3 is given as listed by TCRdb. The rearrangement joins TRBV5-1 to TRBJ2-4; the D call TRBD1 from the table was never checked on the DNA. The CDR3 comprises 14 residues, both ends counted. Germline V gives CDR1 SGHRS, CDR2 YFSETQ. CDR3 residues: CASSFGPGKNIQYF.

V usage is TRBV30 and J usage is TRBJ1-2, with D perhaps TRBD1 (6 bases). Germline CDR1 is GTSNPN and CDR2 is SVGIG (reference sequence). This CDR3 spans 11 amino acids. Trimming removed 6 bases at V and 7 bases at J, with 12 bases between. The CDR3 is CACPRGGGYTF. CDR3 coding DNA: TGTGCCTGTCCTAGGGGGGGTGGCTACACCTTC.

The V and J genes are TRBV10-3 and TRBJ2-1; TRBD2 aligns across 14 bases. This CDR3 has 16 residues. J gave up 0 bases and V 6 bases, and 1 base lay outside the gene matches. Germline values: CDR1 ENHRY, CDR2 SYGVKD. The CDR3 region is CAIRGTSGSSYNEQFF. CDR3 nucleotide sequence: TGTGCCATCAGAGGGACTAGCGGGAGCTCCTACAATGAGCAGTTCTTC.